The 27 T cell receptor beta chains reported below all come from one sample, sequenced in a study of molecular identifiers for immune sequencing clone quantification. From the PCR reads, TCRdb called clonotypes with MiXCR, one entry per CDR3 protein. The sample holds hundreds of thousands of distinct CDR3 sequences; around 21% are singletons and the top ten take under 0.95%. The sequenced sample consisted of naive CD8+ T cells from blood, with Jurkat cell RNA spiked in. Subset: FACS-sorted CD8+CD4-CCR7+CD45RA+ naive T cells. These receptor sequences come from a human donor in good health. Some libraries in this study had Jurkat cell RNA spiked in.

This clonotype was found many times. The V gene is TRBV24-1, the J gene TRBJ1-1, with no clear D. V gave up 4 bases and J gave up 7 bases, with 12 bases separating them. Per the germline V gene, CDR1 is KGHDR and CDR2 is SFDVKD. CDR3 length: 13 amino acids. The CDR3 here is CATSDSDGGEAFF. Written as DNA, the CDR3 is TGTGCCACCAGTGACTCCGACGGCGGTGAAGCTTTCTTT.

The chain uses TRBV29-1 and TRBJ2-7, with 7 bases identical to TRBD1. CDR1 SQVTM and CDR2 ANQGSEA come from the germline V gene. CDR3 length equals 15 residues. Trimming at V came to 4 bases and at J to 2 bases, leaving 11 bases not matched to a gene. The CDR3 DNA is TGCAGCGTTGCAGAGTGGCGACAGGGCACCTACGAGCAGTACTTC. The encoded protein is CSVAEWRQGTYEQYF.

This clonotype was found many times. The chain recombines TRBV14 with TRBJ2-3; D might be TRBD2 (5 bases). The CDR3 consists of 14 residues. The V end was cut by 0 bases, the J end by 4 bases, with 8 bases between. The V gene's germline CDR1 is SGHDN and CDR2 FVKESK. The CDR3 region has the DNA TGTGCCAGCAGCCAAGATCACGGGGCAGATACGCAGTATTTT. This codes for CASSQDHGADTQYF.

This clonotype was picked up many times. The chain uses TRBV5-4 and TRBJ2-7; D might be TRBD2 (7 bases). V was shortened by 3 bases and J by 3 bases, with 16 bases between the two germline ends. The CDR3 contains 15 residues. Germline lookup yields CDR1 SGHNT and CDR2 YYREEE (reference sequence). As DNA, the CDR3 is TGTGCCAGCAGCTCCTCGGGGGCGGGAGACTACGAGCAGTACTTC. Residues: CASSSSGAGDYEQYF.

The sample holds many counts of this clonotype. The V and J genes are TRBV24-1 and TRBJ2-2; 11 nucleotides line up with TRBD2. Germline V lookup: CDR1 KGHDR, CDR2 SFDVKD. This CDR3 has 19 amino acids. The V gene end was trimmed by 5 bases and the J gene end by 5 bases; junction bases not matched to a gene: 15. Here the CDR3 reads CATSGLASGRSSGTGELFF. DNA of the CDR3: TGTGCCACCAGTGGTCTCGCTAGCGGGAGGTCCTCAGGAACCGGGGAGCTGTTTTTT.

This clonotype occurred a few times. In DNA form, the CDR3 reads TGTGCCAGTAGTACCGCCGAGATAGCCCCCACAGATACGCAGTATTTT. It specifies CASSTAEIAPTDTQYF. This chain connects TRBV19 to TRBJ2-3; D gene uncertain. The germline CDR1 and CDR2 sequences are LNHDA and SQIVND (reference sequence). V gave up 4 bases and J gave up 2 bases, with 16 bases separating them. The CDR3 contains 16 residues.

The sample holds a few counts of this clonotype. The V and J genes are TRBV4-3 and TRBJ2-7, with D perhaps matching TRBD1 (10 bases). The CDR3 extends over 17 amino acids. Trimming took off 4 bases at V and 7 bases at J, with 26 bases between the two ends. Germline V gives CDR1 LGHNA, CDR2 YSLEER. This CDR3 reads CASSPRGGGQGFLEQYF. The CDR3 nucleotides read TGCGCCAGCAGCCCACGCGGGGGGGGACAGGGGTTTTTGGAGCAGTACTTC.

Details on this clonotype: A clone one base away is much larger, so this may be a read error. This CDR3 is missing its conserved last phenylalanine or tryptophan, likely due to a read error. This rearrangement joins TRBV27 to TRBJ2-7; TRBD2 aligns across 10 bases. Germline assignment: CDR1 MNHEY and CDR2 SMNVEV (reference sequence). The CDR3 totals 14 residues. V gave up 6 bases and J gave up 7 bases; unmatched junction bases: 9. The CDR3 DNA follows: TGTGCCAGCAGGTGGCTAGCGGGAGAGGGGGAGCAGTACCTC. Amino acids: CASRWLAGEGEQYL.

In regard to this clonotype: This could be a read error, since a much larger clone is one nucleotide away. This chain joins TRBV27 and TRBJ2-3, with D perhaps matching TRBD2 (6 bases). Trimming cost V 3 bases and J 4 bases, with 14 bases left between them. The V gene's germline CDR1 is MNHEY and CDR2 SMNVEV (reference sequence). The CDR3 length is 15 residues. The CDR3 DNA reads TGTGCCAGCAGTTTCCCCCGGGAGCCACCAGATACGCAGTATTTT. This gives the protein CASSFPREPPDTQYF.

This clonotype was recorded at least ten times. The rearrangement links TRBV29-1 to TRBJ2-7, with TRBD2 as a possible D gene (5 bases). Trimming removed 4 bases from V and 5 bases from J, with 12 bases in between. The V gene's germline CDR1 is SQVTM and CDR2 ANQGSEA. The CDR3 extends over 12 amino acids. This CDR3 is CSVAKDGDEQYF. The CDR3 DNA reads as TGCAGCGTTGCGAAGGACGGGGACGAGCAGTACTTC.

Regarding this clonotype: A much larger clone differs from this one at a single base, so this may be a read error. The rearrangement links TRBV4-1 to TRBJ2-5; no definite D call. CDR1 is MGHRA and CDR2 is YSYEKL in the germline V gene. This CDR3 has 14 amino acids. CDR3 amino acids: CASNQVASQETQYF. The CDR3 DNA reads as TGCGCCAGCAACCAAGTGGCATCCCAAGAGACCCAGTACTTC.

This clonotype was counted at least ten times. This chain joins TRBV11-2 and TRBJ2-6; D is unresolved. The CDR3 is 16 residues long. Germline V gene lookup returns CDR1 SGHAT and CDR2 FQNNGV. With 2 bases removed from V and 0 bases from J, the gap between germline ends came to 8 bases. For the CDR3, the DNA is TGTGCCAGCAGCTTATTCTTCTACTCTGGGGCCAACGTCCTGACTTTC. Protein: CASSLFFYSGANVLTF.

On this clonotype itself: The junction departs from the called germline gene at one end, perhaps through a read error. The chain uses TRBV2 and TRBJ1-1, with 8 bases matching TRBD1. Germline-derived CDR1 and CDR2 are SNHLY and FYNNEI. The CDR3 covers 14 residues. As DNA, the CDR3 is TGTGCCAGCAATTACAGGGGGATGAACACTGAAACTTTCTTT. It is translated as CASNYRGMNTETFF.

This rearrangement joins TRBV6-5 to TRBJ1-5, with a possible D match to TRBD1 (5 bases). Germline V gene lookup returns CDR1 MNHEY and CDR2 SVGAGI. Trimming took 5 bases from V and 0 from J, leaving 11 bases between them. The CDR3 has 15 residues. DNA for the CDR3: TGTGCCAGCAGTATAGACAGAACTAGCAATCAGCCCCAGCATTTT. Translated: CASSIDRTSNQPQHF.

This clonotype was detected only a few times. The chain combines TRBV3-1 with TRBJ2-1, with 7 bases matching TRBD2. The ends lost 5 bases at V and 5 bases at J; junction bases unmatched: 15. Germline CDR1 is LGHDT and CDR2 is YNNKEL (reference sequence). The CDR3 is made up of 17 amino acids. The CDR3 region has the DNA TGTGCCAGCAGCTCACAAGGCGGCGGGAGTTCCCACAATGAGCAGTTCTTC. Its protein is CASSSQGGGSSHNEQFF.

The sample holds many counts of this clonotype. The chain recombines TRBV4-3 with TRBJ2-7; 8 positions match TRBD1. CDR3 length: 14 residues. Germline lookup yields CDR1 LGHNA and CDR2 YSLEER. The ends lost 0 bases at V and 4 bases at J; junction bases unmatched: 2. The DNA of the CDR3 is TGCGCCAGCAGCCAAGACCACAGGGGGTACGAGCAGTACTTC. It specifies CASSQDHRGYEQYF.

This clonotype has at least ten counts. This chain uses TRBV19 with TRBJ2-1; 10 bases agree with TRBD2. V lost 8 bases and J lost 9; bases outside the gene matches: 10. The CDR3 runs 14 residues. CDR1 and CDR2 (germline): LNHDA, SQIVND (reference sequence). In DNA, the CDR3 is TGTGCCAGTGCCGGGACTAGCGTTTCAGTTGAGCAGTTCTTC. Translating gives CASAGTSVSVEQFF.

Worth noting for this clonotype: A much larger clone differs from this one at a single base, so this may be a read error. This chain joins TRBV4-3 and TRBJ1-6, with 7 bases aligning to TRBD1. This CDR3 is built from 15 residues. Germline loops: CDR1 LGHNA, CDR2 YSLEER. CDR3 region: CVSSQDFETGSYLHF. CDR3 nucleotides: TGCGTCAGCAGCCAAGATTTTGAGACAGGGAGTTACCTCCACTTT.

The V call is TRBV4-3, the J call TRBJ2-7, with D perhaps matching TRBD1 or TRBD2 (5 bases each). CDR1 and CDR2 (germline): LGHNA, YSLEER. This CDR3 spans 15 amino acids. Trimming took 1 base from V and 2 from J, leaving 12 bases between them. Here the CDR3 reads CASSQVYGAPYEQYF. The DNA for the CDR3 is TGCGCCAGCAGCCAAGTTTACGGGGCCCCCTACGAGCAGTACTTC.

This clonotype was counted between two and nine times. The V gene is TRBV12-3 or TRBV12-4, the J gene TRBJ1-1; D perhaps matches TRBD1 (6 bases). The CDR3 loop spans 14 amino acids. Trimming cost V 6 bases and J 4 bases, with 15 bases left between them. CDR3 in amino acids: CASSRGGAATEAFF. The CDR3 DNA follows: TGTGCCAGCAGCCGTGGGGGGGCGGCCACTGAAGCTTTCTTT.

In its sample, this clonotype was seen many times. The V gene is TRBV20-1, the J gene TRBJ2-7, with TRBD2 identical over 7 bases. Trimming cost V 1 base and J 0 bases; bases outside gene matches: 9. Looked up from germline, CDR1 is DFQATT and CDR2 is SNEGSKA (reference sequence). The CDR3 is 16 residues long. CDR3 in amino acids: CSARGGSGKSSYEQYF. The CDR3 DNA sequence: TGCAGTGCTAGAGGGGGGAGCGGGAAAAGCTCCTACGAGCAGTACTTC.

For this clonotype: This could be a read error, since a much larger clone is one nucleotide away. The chain has TRBV7-9 and TRBJ1-3; no clear D gene. CDR1 is SEHNR and CDR2 is FQNEAQ in the germline V gene (reference sequence). The CDR3 covers 17 residues. In DNA, the CDR3 is TGTGCCAGCGGCTTAGAGGGCCCAGGAGGGCCTGGAAACACCATATATTTT. Translated, it gives CASGLEGPGGPGNTIYF.

This clonotype was counted between two and nine times. The chain recombines TRBV7-6 with TRBJ2-2; no clear D. Between the trimmed V and J ends, which lost 10 bases and 6 bases, there was a span of 6 bases. Germline V gene lookup returns CDR1 SGHVS and CDR2 FNYEAQ. CDR3 size: 10 residues. The CDR3 here is CATGSGELFF. The CDR3 DNA follows: TGTGCCACTGGCTCCGGGGAGCTGTTTTTT.

The chain joins TRBV2 to TRBJ1-5; D remains unclear. This CDR3 is built from 15 residues. Trimming removed 3 bases from V and 4 bases from J, with 13 bases in between. Per the germline V gene, CDR1 is SNHLY and CDR2 is FYNNEI. The CDR3 sequence: CASSDPDEGNQPQHF. The CDR3 coding sequence is TGTGCCAGCAGTGATCCAGATGAAGGGAATCAGCCCCAGCATTTT.

This clonotype showed up many times. The chain is built from TRBV19 and TRBJ2-3; possible D gene TRBD1, 6 bases. Deletions cut 1 base from V and 7 bases from J, with 12 bases between. CDR1 is LNHDA, CDR2 SQIVND, per germline (reference sequence). The CDR3 is 14 residues long. The CDR3 is CASSIARQGNTQYF. The CDR3 DNA sequence: TGTGCCAGTAGTATAGCGCGTCAGGGGAATACGCAGTATTTT.

Ten or more counts support this clonotype. This chain joins TRBV29-1 and TRBJ2-3, with 11 nucleotides matching TRBD2. Trimming at V came to 5 bases and at J to 4 bases, leaving 2 bases not matched to a gene. The CDR3 contains 13 residues. CDR1 SQVTM and CDR2 ANQGSEA come from the germline V gene. CDR3 DNA sequence: TGCAGCGTTACTAGCGGGGGTTCAGATACGCAGTATTTT. Protein product: CSVTSGGSDTQYF.

This clonotype was observed a single time. This may arise from a read error, as a much more abundant clone is one base away. As the CDR3 is not closed by the conserved phenylalanine or tryptophan, this likely results from a read error. The V call is TRBV12-3 or TRBV12-4, the J call TRBJ2-1; D is ambiguous. V was pared by 6 bases and J by 12 bases, with 18 bases between. This CDR3 is 13 amino acids long. The CDR3 coding sequence is TGTGCCAGCAGCCCGTTTGCCAATGAAGGGCAGTTCCTC. Protein sequence: CASSPFANEGQFL.